The T cell receptor beta chain described here comes from a study of blood T cell repertoires in COVID-19. Across the study: Collection of acute and convalescent COVID-19 samples took place in the United States, Italy and Spain.

V was pared by 5 bases and J by 1 base, with 3 bases of the junction left unmatched. The CDR3 is 15 residues long. Germline V gene lookup returns CDR1 KGHDR and CDR2 SFDVKD. Only in-frame clones appear in the TCRdb table, and some are missing; sequencing was by immunoSEQ multiplex PCR. The table shows about 140,000 clones, with around nine tenths occurring only once. Sequencing was performed on peripheral blood. The rearrangement uses TRBV24-1 and TRBJ2-1; 8 bases align to TRBD2. The receptor was isolated from a woman between 55 and 75 years old with acute or convalescent COVID-19. CDR3 residues: CATSGAGGSYNEQFF. The CDR3 DNA reads TGTGCCACCAGTGGTGCGGGGGGATCCTACAATGAGCAGTTCTTC.